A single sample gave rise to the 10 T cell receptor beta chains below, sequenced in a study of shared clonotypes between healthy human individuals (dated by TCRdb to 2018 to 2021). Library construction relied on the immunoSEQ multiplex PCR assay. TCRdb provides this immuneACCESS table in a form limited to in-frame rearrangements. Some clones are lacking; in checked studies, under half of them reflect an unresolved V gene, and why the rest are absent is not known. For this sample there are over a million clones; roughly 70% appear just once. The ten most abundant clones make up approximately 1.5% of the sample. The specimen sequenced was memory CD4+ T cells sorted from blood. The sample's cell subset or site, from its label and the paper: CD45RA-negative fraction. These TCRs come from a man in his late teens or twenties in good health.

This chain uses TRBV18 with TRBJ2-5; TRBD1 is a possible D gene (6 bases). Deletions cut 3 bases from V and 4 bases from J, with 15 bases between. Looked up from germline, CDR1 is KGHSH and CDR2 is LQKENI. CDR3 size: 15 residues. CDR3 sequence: CASSPPTGSGETQYF. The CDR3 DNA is TGTGCCAGCTCACCGCCCACAGGGTCCGGAGAGACCCAGTACTTC.

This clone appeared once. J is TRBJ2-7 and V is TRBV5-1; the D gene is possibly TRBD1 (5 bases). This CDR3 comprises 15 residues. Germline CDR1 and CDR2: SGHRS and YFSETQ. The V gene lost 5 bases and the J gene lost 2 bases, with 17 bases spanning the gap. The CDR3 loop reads CASREKNSQAYEQYF. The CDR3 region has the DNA TGCGCCAGCAGAGAGAAGAACTCACAGGCCTACGAGCAGTACTTC. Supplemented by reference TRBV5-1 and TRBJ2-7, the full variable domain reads KAGVTQTPRYLIKTRGQQVTLSCSPISGHRSVSWYQQTPGQGLQFLFEYFSETQRNKGNFPGRFSGRQFSNSRSEMNVSTLELGDSALYLCASREKNSQAYEQYFGPGTRLTVT.

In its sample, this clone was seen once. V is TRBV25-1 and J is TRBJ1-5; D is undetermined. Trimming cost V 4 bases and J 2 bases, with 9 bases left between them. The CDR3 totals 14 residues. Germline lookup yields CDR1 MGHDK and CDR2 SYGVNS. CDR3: CASSAGSGNQPQHF. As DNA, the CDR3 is TGTGCCAGCAGTGCCGGGAGTGGCAATCAGCCCCAGCATTTT.

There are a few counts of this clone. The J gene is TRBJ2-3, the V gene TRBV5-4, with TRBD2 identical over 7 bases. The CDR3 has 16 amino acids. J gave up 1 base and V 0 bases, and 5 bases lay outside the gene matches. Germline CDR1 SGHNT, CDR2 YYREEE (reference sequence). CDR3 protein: CASSLGPLAGTDTQYF. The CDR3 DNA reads TGTGCCAGCAGCTTGGGGCCCCTAGCGGGCACAGATACGCAGTATTTT.

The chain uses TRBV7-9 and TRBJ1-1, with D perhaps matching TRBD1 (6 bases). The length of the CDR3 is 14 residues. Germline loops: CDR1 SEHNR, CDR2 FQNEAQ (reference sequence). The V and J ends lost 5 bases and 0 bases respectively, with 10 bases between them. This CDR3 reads CASSPQGLNTEAFF. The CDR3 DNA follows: TGTGCCAGCAGCCCCCAGGGGTTGAACACTGAAGCTTTCTTT.

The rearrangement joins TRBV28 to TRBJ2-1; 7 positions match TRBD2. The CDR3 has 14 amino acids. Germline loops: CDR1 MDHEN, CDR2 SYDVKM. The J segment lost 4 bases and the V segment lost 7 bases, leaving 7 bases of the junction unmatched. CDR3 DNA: TGTGCCAGCATACGCAGCGGGGAGTACAATGAGCAGTTCTTC. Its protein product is CASIRSGEYNEQFF. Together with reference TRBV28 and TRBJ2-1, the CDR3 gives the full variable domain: DVKVTQSSRYLVKRTGEKVFLECVQDMDHENMFWYRQDPGLGLRLIYFSYDVKMKEKGDIPEGYSVSREKKERFSLILESASTNQTSMYLCASIRSGEYNEQFFGPGTRLTVL.

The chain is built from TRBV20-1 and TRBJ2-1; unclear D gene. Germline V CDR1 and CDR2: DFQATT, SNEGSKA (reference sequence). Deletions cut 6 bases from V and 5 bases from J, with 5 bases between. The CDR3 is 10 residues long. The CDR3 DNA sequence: TGCAGTGCGCCAGACAATGAGCAGTTCTTC. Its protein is CSAPDNEQFF.

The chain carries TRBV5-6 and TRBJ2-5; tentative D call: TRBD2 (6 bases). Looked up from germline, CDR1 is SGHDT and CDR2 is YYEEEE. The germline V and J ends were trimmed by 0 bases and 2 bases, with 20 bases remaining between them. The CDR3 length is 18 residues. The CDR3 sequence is CASSLVGGAAGHQETQYF. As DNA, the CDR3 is TGTGCCAGCAGCTTGGTTGGAGGCGCAGCGGGCCATCAAGAGACCCAGTACTTC.

CDR3 in amino acids: CASSIGRDGTNEKLFF. CDR3 coding DNA: TGTGCCAGTAGTATTGGCAGGGATGGAACTAATGAAAAACTGTTTTTT. The chain combines TRBV19 with TRBJ1-4, with D maybe TRBD1 (5 bases). V lost 3 bases and J lost 1, with 12 bases in between. This CDR3 comprises 16 residues. Germline V gives CDR1 LNHDA, CDR2 SQIVND (reference sequence).

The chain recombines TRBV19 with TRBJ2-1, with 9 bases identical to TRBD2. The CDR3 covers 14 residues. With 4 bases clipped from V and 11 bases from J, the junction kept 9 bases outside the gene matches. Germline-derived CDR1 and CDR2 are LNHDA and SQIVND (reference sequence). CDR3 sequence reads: CASSNSGSREKQFF. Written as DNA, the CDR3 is TGTGCCAGTAGTAATAGCGGGAGTAGGGAAAAGCAGTTCTTC.